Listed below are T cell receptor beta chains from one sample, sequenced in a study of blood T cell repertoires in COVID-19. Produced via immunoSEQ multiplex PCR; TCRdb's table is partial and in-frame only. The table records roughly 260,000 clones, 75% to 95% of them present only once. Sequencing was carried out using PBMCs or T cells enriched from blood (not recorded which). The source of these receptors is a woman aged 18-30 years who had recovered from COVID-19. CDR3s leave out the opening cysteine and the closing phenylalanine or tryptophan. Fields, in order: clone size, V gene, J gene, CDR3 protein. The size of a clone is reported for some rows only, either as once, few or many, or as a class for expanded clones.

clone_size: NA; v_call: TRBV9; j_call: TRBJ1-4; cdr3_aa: ASSEGYGTQLF
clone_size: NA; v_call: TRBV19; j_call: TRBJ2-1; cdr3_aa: ASSMGLAGGFYEQF
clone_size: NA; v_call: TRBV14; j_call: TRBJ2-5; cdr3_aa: ASSQYSGRETQY
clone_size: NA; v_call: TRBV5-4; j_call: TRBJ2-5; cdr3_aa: ASSTQLAGEKETQY
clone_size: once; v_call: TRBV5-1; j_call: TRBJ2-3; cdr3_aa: ASSSLDLTDTQY
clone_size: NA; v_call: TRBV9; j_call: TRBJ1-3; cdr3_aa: ASSSIGTARNTIY
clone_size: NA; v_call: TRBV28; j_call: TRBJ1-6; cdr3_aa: ASRKSGGFGSPLH
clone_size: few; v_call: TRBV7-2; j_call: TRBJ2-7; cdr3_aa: ASSLDGRMRREQY
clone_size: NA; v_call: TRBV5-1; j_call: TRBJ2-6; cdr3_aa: ASSLDSSGANVLT
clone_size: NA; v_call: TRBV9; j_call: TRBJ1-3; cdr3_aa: ASSSTSSGNTIY
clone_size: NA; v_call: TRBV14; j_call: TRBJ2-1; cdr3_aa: ASSFRTGVTYNEQF
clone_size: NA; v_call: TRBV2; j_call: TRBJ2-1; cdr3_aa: ASGLAWSYNEQF
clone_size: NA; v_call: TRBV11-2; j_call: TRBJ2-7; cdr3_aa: ASSPDRMINEQY
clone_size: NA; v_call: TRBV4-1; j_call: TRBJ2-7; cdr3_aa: ASSPGVTHEQY
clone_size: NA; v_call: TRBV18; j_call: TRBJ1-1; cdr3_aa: ASSPWGQGGSEAF
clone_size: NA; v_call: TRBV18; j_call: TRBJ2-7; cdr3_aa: ASSPGTGGGRGSYEQY
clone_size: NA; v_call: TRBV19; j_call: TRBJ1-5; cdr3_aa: ATWDRDSRPQH
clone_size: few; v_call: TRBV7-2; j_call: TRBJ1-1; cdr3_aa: ASSLAPTGIEAF
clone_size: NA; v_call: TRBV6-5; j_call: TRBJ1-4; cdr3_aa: ASSLTGGLDEKLF
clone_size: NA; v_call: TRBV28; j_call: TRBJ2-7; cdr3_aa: ASSLLLAGGTPSYEQY
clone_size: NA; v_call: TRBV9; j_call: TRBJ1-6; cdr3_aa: ASSVGGGASPLH
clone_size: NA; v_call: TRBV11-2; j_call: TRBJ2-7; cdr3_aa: ASSLAGAPAYEQY